This TCR beta chain derives from a study of long-term antiretroviral therapy in people with HIV. The study's findings and limits: Participants lacked recorded data on ART adherence, viral resistance or therapy changes. Clones showing expansion before ART dominated the repertoire at all time points.

Note on this clone: Antigen: not known.

The CDR3 has 12 residues. The V gene lost 7 bases and the J gene lost 1 base, with 7 bases spanning the gap. Germline CDR1 is SNHLY and CDR2 is FYNNEI. Survey-level resolution applied to immunoSEQ assay v3.0. Measured with immunoSEQ multiplex PCR; TCRdb has only the in-frame clones, and not every one. Seen here are about 22,000 clones, approximately 80% observed once, and the top ten hold around 20%. Here the sequenced sample was unsorted PBMCs, taken 0.5 years before starting antiretroviral therapy. The clonotype comes from a man aged 40-49 years with HIV. This chain uses TRBV2 with TRBJ1-1; D unresolved. The CDR3 here is CASTDRNTEAFF. The CDR3 coding sequence is TGTGCCAGCACCGATAGGAACACTGAAGCTTTCTTT.